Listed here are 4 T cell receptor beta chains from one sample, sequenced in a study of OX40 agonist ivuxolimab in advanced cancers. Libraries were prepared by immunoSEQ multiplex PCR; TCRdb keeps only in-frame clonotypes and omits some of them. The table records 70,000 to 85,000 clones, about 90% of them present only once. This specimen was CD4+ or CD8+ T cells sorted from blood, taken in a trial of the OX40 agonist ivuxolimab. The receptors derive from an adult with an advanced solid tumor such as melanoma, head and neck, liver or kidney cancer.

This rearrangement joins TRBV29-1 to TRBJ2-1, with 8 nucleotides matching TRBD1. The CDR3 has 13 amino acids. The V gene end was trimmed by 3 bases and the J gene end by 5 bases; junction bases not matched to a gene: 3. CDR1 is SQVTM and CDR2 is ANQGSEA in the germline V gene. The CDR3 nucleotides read TGCAGCGTTGACAGGGGGCCCCACAATGAGCAGTTCTTC. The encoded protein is CSVDRGPHNEQFF.

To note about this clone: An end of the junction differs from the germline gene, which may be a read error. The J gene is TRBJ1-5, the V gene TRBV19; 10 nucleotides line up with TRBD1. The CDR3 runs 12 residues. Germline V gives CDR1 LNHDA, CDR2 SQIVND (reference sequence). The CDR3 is CASSMTGGTLVF. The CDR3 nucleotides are TGTGCCAGTAGCATGACAGGGGGCACTTTGGTTTTT.

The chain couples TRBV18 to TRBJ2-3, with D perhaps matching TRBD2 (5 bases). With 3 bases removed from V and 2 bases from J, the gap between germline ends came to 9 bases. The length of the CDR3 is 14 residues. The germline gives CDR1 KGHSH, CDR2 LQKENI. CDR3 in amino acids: CASSPELATDTQYF. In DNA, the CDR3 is TGTGCCAGCTCACCCGAGCTAGCCACAGATACGCAGTATTTT.

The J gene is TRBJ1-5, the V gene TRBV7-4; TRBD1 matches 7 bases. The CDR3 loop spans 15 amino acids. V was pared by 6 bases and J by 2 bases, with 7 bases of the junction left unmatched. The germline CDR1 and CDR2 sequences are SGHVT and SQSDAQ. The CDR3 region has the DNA TGTGCCAGCAGAATCGACAGGGCCCGCAATCAGCCCCAGCATTTT. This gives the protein CASRIDRARNQPQHF.